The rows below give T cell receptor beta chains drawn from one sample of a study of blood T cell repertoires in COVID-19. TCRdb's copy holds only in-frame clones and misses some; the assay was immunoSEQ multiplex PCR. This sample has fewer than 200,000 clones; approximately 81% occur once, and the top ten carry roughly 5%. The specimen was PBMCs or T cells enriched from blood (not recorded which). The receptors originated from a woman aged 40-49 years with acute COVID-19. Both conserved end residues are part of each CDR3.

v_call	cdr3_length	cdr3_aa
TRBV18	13	CASSLTENYGYTF
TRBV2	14	CASSKQGSGYEQYF
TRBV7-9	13	CAWDRVYGEKLFF
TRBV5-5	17	CASSLTLRGRGNTEAFF
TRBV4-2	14	CASSQARGVNEQYF
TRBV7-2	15	CASSLHGQGSGELFF
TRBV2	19	CASPKPGLAGGSSYNEQFF
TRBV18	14	CASSPRAGMETQYF
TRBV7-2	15	CASSFDGRAWNEQFF
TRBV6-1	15	CASSDLGQGRNTIYF
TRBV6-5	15	CASSTGSFRGETQYF
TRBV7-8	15	CASSRKPVNTGELFF
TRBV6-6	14	CASSYYYRPDEQFF
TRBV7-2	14	CASSLIYSYNEQFF
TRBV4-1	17	CASSQEGLDSSTDTQYF
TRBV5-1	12	CASSEQGYGYTF
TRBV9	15	CASSVEGDLYNEQFF
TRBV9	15	CASSVLAGYYNEQFF
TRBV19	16	CASRSGTGAADEKLFF
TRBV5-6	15	CASSSPGQPNYGYTF
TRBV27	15	CASSFTGFGSIEQYF
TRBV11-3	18	CASSPRIGLAGAYNEQFF
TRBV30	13	CACPLGRDYGYTF
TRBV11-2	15	CASSLSRQGTFVAFF
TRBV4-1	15	CASSQEPFAGGGYTF
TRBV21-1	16	CASSLPGTGDSYEQYF
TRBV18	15	CASSPPGGAEDTQYF
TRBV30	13	CAWASGRAYEQYF
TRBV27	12	CASSFHNQPQHF
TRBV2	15	CASSNDGQRGSPLHF
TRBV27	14	CASRSVVRTDTQYF
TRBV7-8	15	CASSLARGGATEAFF
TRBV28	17	CASPPSGRARVYNEQFF
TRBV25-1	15	CASSVGEGSKAEAFF
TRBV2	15	CASRKQGAANYGYTF
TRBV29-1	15	CSVAQGPEGSYEQYF
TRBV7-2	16	CASSGLGGMVINEQFF
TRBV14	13	CASSQTRVGEQYF
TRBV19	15	CASSSRQGSNEKLFF
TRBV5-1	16	CASSLGGGFSYNEQFF
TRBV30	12	CAWSRQIYGYTF
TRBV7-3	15	CASSLQGPSTDTQYF